These T cell receptor beta chains were read from a single sample in a study of cytomegalovirus exposure and HLA in healthy donors. Only in-frame clones appear in the TCRdb table, and some are missing; sequencing was by immunoSEQ multiplex PCR. The table includes 240,000 or so clones, about 90% detected once. What was sequenced was PBMCs. Source of these receptors: a woman younger than 45 in good health and CMV-seropositive. CDR3s include the opening cysteine and the closing phenylalanine or tryptophan. The D gene is left open where the match is weak. The size field is filled for only some rows; it gives once, few, many or a size class.

>-|TRBJ2-1|-|TRBV6-5
CASSYTREPYNEQFF
TGTGCCAGCAGTTACACCCGGGAACCCTACAATGAGCAGTTCTTC
>-|TRBJ2-5|-|TRBV5-1
CASSLVPGQETQYF
TGCGCCAGCAGCTTGGTCCCGGGACAAGAGACCCAGTACTTC
>-|TRBJ2-7|-|TRBV10-2
CASSESGDYYEQYF
TGCGCCAGCAGTGAGTCCGGAGACTACTACGAGCAGTACTTC
>once|TRBJ1-2|TRBD1|TRBV30
CAWSVLGSRQGSYGYTF
TGTGCCTGGAGTGTTTTGGGTTCCAGACAGGGAAGCTATGGCTACACCTTC
>-|TRBJ2-3|-|TRBV10-3
CAISQGIADTQYF
TGTGCCATCAGCCAGGGGATCGCAGATACGCAGTATTTT
>-|TRBJ2-7|TRBD2|TRBV5-1
CASSLHSGSQYEQYF
TGCGCCAGCAGCTTGCATAGCGGGAGTCAGTACGAGCAGTACTTC
>few|TRBJ1-5|-|TRBV25-1
CASRPSGLNQPQHF
TGTGCCAGCAGGCCGAGCGGCCTCAATCAGCCCCAGCATTTT
>-|TRBJ2-7|TRBD2|TRBV14
CASSRPGTSGRNEQYF
TGTGCCAGCAGCCGGCCCGGGACTAGCGGGAGGAACGAGCAGTACTTC
>few|TRBJ1-5|-|TRBV11-3
CASSLQGSHQPQHF
TGTGCCAGCAGCTTACAGGGGAGTCATCAGCCCCAGCATTTT
>-|TRBJ1-2|-|TRBV30
CAWTNSNYGYTF
TGTGCCTGGACTAACAGTAACTATGGCTACACCTTC